Listed below are T cell receptor beta chains from one sample, sequenced in a study of T cells after posttransplantation cyclophosphamide. Clones were read by immunoSEQ multiplex PCR, and TCRdb kept only the in-frame ones, dropping some. Reported are some 8,800 clones, none seen only once; the ten largest carry roughly 3.5%. The material sequenced was PBMCs, taken approximately 380 days after allogeneic stem cell transplant with posttransplant cyclophosphamide. These TCRs come from a male patient aged 45 to 59 who received an allogeneic stem cell transplant from a related donor and was CMV-positive. The graft donor may have contributed some T cells. CDR3s include the opening cysteine and the closing phenylalanine or tryptophan. Fields, in order: clone size, J gene, V gene, D gene, CDR3 DNA, CDR3 protein. The D gene is left open where the match is weak. Clone sizes are shown as once, few, many or a size class.

many | TRBJ1-1 | TRBV6-6 | - | TGTGCCAGCAGCCTAACCCCGACAGGCGGACGAGCTTTCTTT | CASSLTPTGGRAFF
many | TRBJ2-3 | TRBV7-9 | - | TGTGCCAGCAGCTTAGTGCAGGGGTGGGATACGCAGTATTTT | CASSLVQGWDTQYF
many | TRBJ2-5 | TRBV10-3 | - | TGTGCCATCAGTGAGAGTCAGGGTGGAGAGACCCAGTACTTC | CAISESQGGETQYF
many | TRBJ1-2 | TRBV5-6 | TRBD1 | TGTGCCAGCAGCCAGGGACAGCTCGATGGCTACACCTTC | CASSQGQLDGYTF
many | TRBJ1-5 | TRBV4-1 | - | TGCGCCAGCAGCCTTGGACGGGGATTACGTCAGCCCCAGCATTTT | CASSLGRGLRQPQHF
few | TRBJ2-5 | TRBV5-8 | - | TGTGCCAGCAGCCAGGCCGGGCGGGTAGTGCAAGAGACCCAGTACTTC | CASSQAGRVVQETQYF
many | TRBJ2-7 | TRBV5-1 | - | TGCGCCAGCAGCTTGTCCGGGAACTACGAGCAGTACTTC | CASSLSGNYEQYF
many | TRBJ1-5 | TRBV7-2 | - | TGTGCCAGCAGCCAACGGGGTGATCAGCCCCAGCATTTT | CASSQRGDQPQHF
many | TRBJ2-3 | TRBV7-2 | - | TGTGCCAGCAGCCCCCACCTGCTAATGACAGATACGCAGTATTTT | CASSPHLLMTDTQYF
many | TRBJ2-3 | TRBV4-3 | TRBD2 | TGCGCCAGCAGCCAAGATCTGGGAGCGGGGGTTCTGGATACGCAGTATTTT | CASSQDLGAGVLDTQYF
many | TRBJ2-7 | TRBV7-9 | - | TGTGCCAGCAGCGTAACGGGCGAGCAGTACTTC | CASSVTGEQYF
many | TRBJ2-3 | TRBV25-1 | - | TGTGCCAGCAGTGAATACTCGGGGGGCACAGATACGCAGTATTTT | CASSEYSGGTDTQYF
many | TRBJ1-4 | TRBV30 | TRBD1 | TGTGCCTGCCCCGGACAGGGACCTGAAAAACTGTTTTTT | CACPGQGPEKLFF
many | TRBJ2-1 | TRBV9 | TRBD2 | TGTGCCAGCAGCCCCCGACTAGCGGGGAGCGAGCAGTTCTTC | CASSPRLAGSEQFF
many | TRBJ2-7 | TRBV11-2 | TRBD2 | TGTGCCAGCAGCGCAGACGCTTCGTCGAGGCGGGGGGTTTCATACGAGCAGTACTTC | CASSADASSRRGVSYEQYF